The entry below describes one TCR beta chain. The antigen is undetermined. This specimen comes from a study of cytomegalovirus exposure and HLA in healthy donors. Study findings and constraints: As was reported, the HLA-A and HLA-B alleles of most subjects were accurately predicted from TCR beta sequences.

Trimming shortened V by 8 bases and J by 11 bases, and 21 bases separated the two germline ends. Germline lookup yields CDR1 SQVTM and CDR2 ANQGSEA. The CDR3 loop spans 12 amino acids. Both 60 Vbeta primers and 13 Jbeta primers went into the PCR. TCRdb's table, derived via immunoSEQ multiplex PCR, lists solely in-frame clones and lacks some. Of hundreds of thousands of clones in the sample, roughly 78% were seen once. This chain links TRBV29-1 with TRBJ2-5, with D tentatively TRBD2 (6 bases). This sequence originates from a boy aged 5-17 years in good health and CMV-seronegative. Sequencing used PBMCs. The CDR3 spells CSSRDGRGKQYF. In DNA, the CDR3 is TGCAGCTCCCGGGACGGGCGCGGGAAGCAGTACTTC.